The entry below describes one T cell receptor (beta chain). Its target is unknown. This sample is part of a study of T-cell memory formation after mild COVID-19. Whole-study context: TCR clustering was largely donor specific.

Study-level findings and limits: The study found contracting CD4+ clones mainly in CM and EM and contracting CD8+ clones in EMRA.

The CDR3 runs 18 residues. The V and J ends lost 1 base and 1 base respectively, with 19 bases between them. Looked up from germline, CDR1 is LGHNA and CDR2 is YNFKEQ. TCRdb reprocessed the 5' RACE reads with MiXCR, giving one entry per CDR3 protein. The table records more than 80,000 distinct CDR3 sequences, approximately 13% of them present only once. The receptor comes from an adult woman who had mild COVID-19 (a few samples of this study predate the infection). Cell type and time point are not known. This rearrangement joins TRBV4-2 to TRBJ1-1, with D tentatively TRBD1 (6 bases). Sequencing used PBMCs or a T cell subset sorted from them (not recorded which). This CDR3 reads CASSQVGTRVFGNTEAFF. The DNA of the CDR3 is TGTGCCAGCAGCCAAGTCGGGACACGGGTCTTCGGGAACACTGAAGCTTTCTTT.